What follows describes a single T cell receptor beta chain. The antigen is unknown. TCRdb called the RACE reads again in MiXCR, with one record for every CDR3 protein. The sample records approximately 350,000 distinct CDR3 sequences, roughly 6% being singletons. The germline V and J ends were trimmed by 2 bases and 4 bases, with 6 bases remaining between them. Germline CDR1 is SGHVS and CDR2 is FNYEAQ. CDR3 size: 13 residues. This sample was taken from a study of human T cells and chemical hapten exposure. Study conclusions and caveats: Given that the donors had alopecia, their immune response may differ from that seen in healthy people.

Time point denoted: patch test 2, 6 weeks after DPC sensitization. Documented treatment: therapeutic diphenylcyclopropenone sensitization with weekly scalp DPC. The sequence was obtained from a woman aged 18-35 years with alopecia areata. Some clones in this sample may be carry-over from other donors' samples. The sample in question was whole blood, obtained in connection with sensitization to the hapten diphenylcyclopropenone (DPC). This chain joins TRBV7-6 and TRBJ1-5; D remains unclear. The CDR3 DNA reads as TGTGCCAGCAGCTTAATCTTGAATCAGCCCCAGCATTTT. Protein sequence: CASSLILNQPQHF. The whole variable domain, filled in from reference TRBV7-6 and TRBJ1-5, reads GAGVSQSPRYKVTKRGQDVALRCDPISGHVSLYWYRQALGQGPEFLTYFNYEAQQDKSGLPNDRFSAERPEGSISTLTIQRTEQRDSAMYRCASSLILNQPQHFGDGTRLSIL.